The 21 T cell receptor beta chains below come from one sample, sequenced in a study of blood T cell repertoires in COVID-19. Here immunoSEQ multiplex PCR was the method, and the copy in TCRdb shows in-frame clones only, minus some. Of fewer than 250,000 clones in the sample, approximately 83% were seen once. Sequenced sample: peripheral blood. Receptor source: a woman in her fifties or sixties with acute or convalescent COVID-19.

This clone was seen more than once but under ten times. The rearrangement joins TRBV19 to TRBJ1-6; 7 nucleotides agree with TRBD1. The CDR3 spans 14 residues. In germline, CDR1 is LNHDA, CDR2 SQIVND (reference sequence). The V gene end was trimmed by 3 bases and the J gene end by 7 bases; junction bases not matched to a gene: 3. CDR3 residues: CASSMDRKNSPLHF. As DNA, the CDR3 is TGTGCCAGTAGTATGGACAGGAAGAATTCACCCCTCCACTTT.

V gene TRBV11-3 combines with J gene TRBJ2-1; 8 nucleotides agree with TRBD2. The CDR3 spans 16 residues. The ends lost 1 base at V and 2 bases at J; junction bases unmatched: 4. The germline gives CDR1 SGHNT, CDR2 YENEEA. The CDR3 bases are TGTGCCAGCAGCTTAGGTGGCGGGAGGCCCTACAATGAGCAGTTCTTC. Translating gives CASSLGGGRPYNEQFF.

The chain links TRBV3-1 (or the pseudogene TRBV3-2) to TRBJ2-2; the match to TRBD1 covers 8 bases. The CDR3 is 15 amino acids. The germline CDR1 and CDR2 sequences are LGHDT and YNNKEL (reference sequence). J gave up 5 bases and V 4 bases, and 6 bases lay outside the gene matches. CDR3 DNA sequence: TGTGCCAGCAGCCCCCGGGACAGGCGGACCGGGGAGCTGTTTTTT. Translation: CASSPRDRRTGELFF.

Comment on this clone: A read error may produce the germline difference seen at one junction end. The rearrangement uses TRBV5-1 and TRBJ2-5, with no clear D. Germline CDR1 reads SGHRS; CDR2 reads YFSETQ. The CDR3 contains 16 residues. CDR3 in amino acids: CASRLGPLTRRETQYF. The CDR3 DNA reads as TGCGCCAGCCGCTTGGGCCCTTTGACACGCCGAGAGACCCAGTACTTC.

This clone has more than one count but fewer than ten. The chain has TRBV28 and TRBJ1-3; no clear D gene. The CDR3 consists of 12 residues. Germline V gene lookup returns CDR1 MDHEN and CDR2 SYDVKM. V shed 5 bases and J shed 2 bases, with 4 bases lying between them. The CDR3 is CASSLTGNTIYF. The CDR3 DNA reads TGTGCCAGCAGTCTAACTGGAAACACCATATATTTT.

The genes are TRBV9 and TRBJ2-1, with D uncertain. The V and J ends lost 0 bases and 7 bases respectively, with 14 bases between them. The CDR3 length is 15 residues. Germline CDR1 is SGDLS and CDR2 is YYNGEE. The CDR3 coding sequence is TGTGCCAGCAGCGTAGATCCAGTGCAGGTGAATGAGCAGTTCTTC. Its translation is CASSVDPVQVNEQFF.

The chain recombines TRBV28 with TRBJ1-1; D perhaps matches TRBD1 (6 bases). Germline V gene sequence: CDR1 MDHEN, CDR2 SYDVKM. The CDR3 contains 11 residues. The V gene lost 10 bases and the J gene lost 5 bases, with 11 bases spanning the gap. CDR3 coding DNA: TGTGCCACTACCACAGGGACTGAAGCTTTCTTT. Protein: CATTTGTEAFF. Combining the CDR3 with reference TRBV28 and TRBJ1-1 gives the whole variable domain DVKVTQSSRYLVKRTGEKVFLECVQDMDHENMFWYRQDPGLGLRLIYFSYDVKMKEKGDIPEGYSVSREKKERFSLILESASTNQTSMYLCATTTGTEAFFGQGTRLTVV.

The chain joins TRBV6-2 or TRBV6-3 to TRBJ2-1, with D unresolved. The CDR3 is 19 residues long. Germline V gene data show CDR1 as MNHEY and CDR2 as SVGEGT. V was clipped by 2 bases and J by 5 bases, with 25 bases between them. The CDR3 sequence is CASSYPSSESFYVNNEQFF. In nucleotides, the CDR3 is TGTGCCAGCAGTTACCCGTCAAGCGAGAGTTTTTACGTTAACAATGAGCAGTTCTTC.

The chain carries TRBV28 and TRBJ1-4, with 7 bases matching TRBD1. CDR1 is MDHEN and CDR2 is SYDVKM in the germline V gene. This CDR3 has 16 residues. The trim removed 5 bases at V and 6 bases at J, leaving 12 bases unmatched. The DNA of the CDR3 is TGTGCCAGCAGTCCTCCACGGGACAGTTTATATGAAAAACTGTTTTTT. Translation: CASSPPRDSLYEKLFF. The complete variable domain, with remaining parts taken from reference TRBV28 and TRBJ1-4, reads DVKVTQSSRYLVKRTGEKVFLECVQDMDHENMFWYRQDPGLGLRLIYFSYDVKMKEKGDIPEGYSVSREKKERFSLILESASTNQTSMYLCASSPPRDSLYEKLFFGSGTQLSVL.

The V call is TRBV14, the J call TRBJ2-7; D is unresolved. Germline V gene lookup returns CDR1 SGHDN and CDR2 FVKESK. Between the trimmed V and J ends, which lost 0 bases and 4 bases, there was a span of 7 bases. This CDR3 is built from 13 residues. CDR3: CASSQDLLYEQYF. The DNA for the CDR3 is TGTGCCAGCAGCCAAGATCTTCTTTACGAGCAGTACTTC.

The gene calls are TRBV5-4 and TRBJ2-2; 9 nucleotides agree with TRBD2. The CDR3 is 14 amino acids. With 6 bases clipped from V and 7 bases from J, the junction kept 7 bases outside the gene matches. The germline gives CDR1 SGHNT, CDR2 YYREEE (reference sequence). The CDR3 here is CASIAGAESGELFF. For the CDR3, the DNA is TGTGCCAGCATAGCGGGGGCCGAGAGCGGGGAGCTGTTTTTT.

In this sample, this clone turned up a few times. Here the CDR3 DNA reads TGTGCCAGCAGCTTGAGGACAGGGGGCACTGGAAACACCATATATTTT. This encodes CASSLRTGGTGNTIYF. The rearrangement joins TRBV2 to TRBJ1-3; 11 nucleotides line up with TRBD1. Germline V gene lookup returns CDR1 SNHLY and CDR2 FYNNEI. The CDR3 loop spans 16 amino acids. With 6 bases clipped from V and 2 bases from J, the junction kept 6 bases outside the gene matches. Based on the CDR3 plus reference TRBV2 and TRBJ1-3, the full variable domain is EPEVTQTPSHQVTQMGQEVILRCVPISNHLYFYWYRQILGQKVEFLVSFYNNEISEKSEIFDDQFSVERPDGSNFTLKIRSTKLEDSAMYFCASSLRTGGTGNTIYFGEGSWLTVV.

The chain carries TRBV24-1 and TRBJ1-1; D gene unclear. The CDR3 is 13 amino acids. The germline V and J ends were trimmed by 1 base and 4 bases, with 6 bases remaining between them. In germline, CDR1 is KGHDR, CDR2 SFDVKD. CDR3 DNA: TGTGCCACCAGTGATTTTCGGGGCACTGAAGCTTTCTTT. Translation: CATSDFRGTEAFF.

J is TRBJ2-1 and V is TRBV3-1 (or the pseudogene TRBV3-2); 10 bases are a match to TRBD2. The CDR3 is made up of 14 amino acids. Germline-derived CDR1 and CDR2 are LGHDT and YNNKEL (reference sequence). After removal of 6 bases from V and 7 bases from J, the junction contained 6 bases not matched to a gene. The CDR3 DNA sequence: TGTGCCAGCAGACGAACTAGCGGGGTAAATGAGCAGTTCTTC. Translated, it gives CASRRTSGVNEQFF.

The gene calls are TRBV5-3 and TRBJ2-3; 9 bases map to TRBD2. TRBV5-3 is labeled an ORF, and its function is uncertain. The trim removed 1 base at V and 1 base at J, leaving 1 base unmatched. The CDR3 is 15 residues long. Written as DNA, the CDR3 is TGTGCCAGAAGCTTGCCTAGCGGGGGCACAGATACGCAGTATTTT. This encodes CARSLPSGGTDTQYF.

The chain carries TRBV28 and TRBJ1-5; the D is unclear. The CDR3 covers 14 residues. Germline CDR1 and CDR2: MDHEN and SYDVKM. V lost 3 bases and J 6 bases, leaving 12 bases between the germline ends. CDR3 DNA sequence: TGTGCCAGCAGTTTTTTCCCGGGTCGTCAGCCCCAGCATTTT. This sequence encodes CASSFFPGRQPQHF.

This clone occurred a few times. The rearrangement joins TRBV10-3 to TRBJ1-5; 8 bases line up with TRBD1. The CDR3 length is 16 residues. Germline CDR1 ENHRY, CDR2 SYGVKD. V lost 4 bases and J lost 7; bases outside the gene matches: 12. The CDR3 sequence: CAISGSVDREGQPQHF. The CDR3 region has the DNA TGTGCCATCAGTGGCTCTGTGGACAGGGAGGGGCAGCCCCAGCATTTT.

V is TRBV7-9 and J is TRBJ2-1; a weak D match, TRBD2 (5 bases). CDR3 length: 14 amino acids. Trimming pared 5 bases from V and 5 bases from J, leaving 13 bases between. Germline CDR1 reads SEHNR; CDR2 reads FQNEAQ (reference sequence). CDR3 bases: TGTGCCAGCAGCACTGCGACTACTAACAATGAGCAGTTCTTC. It yields the protein CASSTATTNNEQFF.

This clone was seen only a few times. The chain uses TRBV5-5 and TRBJ1-5; 9 nucleotides line up with TRBD1. The germline gives CDR1 SGHKS, CDR2 YYEKEE (reference sequence). The trim removed 2 bases at V and 1 base at J, leaving 1 base unmatched. The CDR3 is 15 amino acids. The CDR3 loop is CASSLGTGSNQPQHF. Here the CDR3 DNA reads TGTGCCAGCAGCTTAGGGACAGGGAGCAATCAGCCCCAGCATTTT.

The chain combines TRBV15 with TRBJ1-1, with a possible D match to TRBD1 (5 bases). The germline CDR1 and CDR2 sequences are LNHNV and YYDKDF (reference sequence). The CDR3 runs 14 residues. Trimming took off 0 bases at V and 4 bases at J, with 9 bases between the two ends. In nucleotides, the CDR3 is TGTGCCACCAGCAGAGATCTAAGGGGCACTGAAGCTTTCTTT. It is translated as CATSRDLRGTEAFF.

J is TRBJ2-1 and V is TRBV9; D possibly corresponds to TRBD2 (5 bases). Trimming cost V 0 bases and J 7 bases, with 11 bases left between them. CDR3 size: 14 residues. In germline, CDR1 is SGDLS, CDR2 YYNGEE. CDR3: CASSVVPGNNEQFF. The CDR3 DNA is TGTGCCAGCAGCGTAGTGCCGGGGAATAATGAGCAGTTCTTC.